Shown below are 22 T cell receptor beta chains from a single sample sequenced in a study of T cells after yellow fever vaccination. TCRdb reprocessed the 5' RACE reads with MiXCR, giving one entry per CDR3 protein. Here the sample spans 300,000 to 400,000 distinct CDR3 sequences, more than 8.5% being singletons. Material: PBMCs, obtained on the day of the first yellow fever vaccination. These receptors came from a man between 18 and 35 years old who received the YFV17D yellow fever vaccine.

This clonotype was seen more than once but under ten times. V usage is TRBV5-4 and J usage is TRBJ2-1; 7 positions match TRBD2. V lost 0 bases and J lost 7; bases outside the gene matches: 4. CDR3 length equals 14 residues. Germline-derived CDR1 and CDR2 are SGHNT and YYREEE (reference sequence). CDR3 amino acids: CASSLEQGGNEQFF. DNA for the CDR3: TGTGCCAGCAGCTTGGAGCAGGGAGGGAATGAGCAGTTCTTC.

V gene TRBV4-3 combines with J gene TRBJ1-5; tentatively, D is TRBD1 (5 bases). This CDR3 has 15 amino acids. The V gene lost 4 bases and the J gene lost 7 bases, with 17 bases spanning the gap. CDR1 and CDR2 from the germline V gene are LGHNA and YSLEER. As DNA, the CDR3 is TGCGCCAGCAGCCTGGACGGGAGGGGTGACCAGCCCCAGCATTTT. Its protein product is CASSLDGRGDQPQHF.

The J gene is TRBJ2-1, the V gene TRBV9, with D hard to call. CDR3 size: 13 residues. Per the germline V gene, CDR1 is SGDLS and CDR2 is YYNGEE. V gave up 0 bases and J gave up 8 bases, with 9 bases separating them. This CDR3 is CASSVDFPDEQFF. The CDR3 DNA reads as TGTGCCAGCAGCGTAGACTTCCCCGATGAGCAGTTCTTC.

This clonotype was found a few times. The chain has TRBV5-1 and TRBJ2-7; D gene uncertain. CDR1 SGHRS and CDR2 YFSETQ come from the germline V gene. The CDR3 length is 12 residues. Trimming took off 3 bases at V and 12 bases at J, with 16 bases between the two ends. Here the CDR3 reads CASSSEQARRYF. CDR3 DNA: TGCGCCAGCAGCTCCGAGCAGGCCCGGAGGTACTTC.

There are a few counts of this clonotype. The rearrangement joins TRBV7-9 to TRBJ1-6, with D unclear. With 3 bases removed from V and 8 bases from J, the gap between germline ends came to 11 bases. The CDR3 length is 14 residues. Germline CDR1 is SEHNR and CDR2 is FQNEAQ (reference sequence). The CDR3 DNA reads TGTGCCAGCAGCTTCGCACCGATAGATTCACCCCTCCACTTT. Protein sequence: CASSFAPIDSPLHF.

This clonotype was detected a few times. The V gene is TRBV7-9, the J gene TRBJ2-4; D gene uncertain. Trimming removed 2 bases at V and 1 base at J, with 6 bases between. Germline-derived CDR1 and CDR2 are SEHNR and FQNEAQ (reference sequence). The CDR3 has 14 amino acids. This chain's CDR3 is CASSLRTAKNIQYF. The CDR3 DNA is TGTGCCAGCAGCTTACGGACGGCCAAAAACATTCAGTACTTC.

There are many counts of this clonotype. The chain is built from TRBV7-9 and TRBJ1-4; no definite D call. The CDR3 consists of 17 residues. CDR1 is SEHNR, CDR2 FQNEAQ, per germline (reference sequence). V shed 3 bases and J shed 8 bases, with 22 bases lying between them. The CDR3 bases are TGTGCCAGCAGCTTCCCCATTGAATTACAAAATAGGGAAAAACTGTTTTTT. This encodes CASSFPIELQNREKLFF.

This clonotype turned up a few times. This chain links TRBV20-1 with TRBJ1-1; perhaps TRBD1 as D (6 bases). Germline V gene sequence: CDR1 DFQATT, CDR2 SNEGSKA (reference sequence). CDR3 length: 14 amino acids. V lost 6 bases and J 6 bases, leaving 20 bases between the germline ends. The chain's CDR3 is CSATKTRGKSEAFF. In DNA form, the CDR3 reads TGCAGTGCAACTAAGACTAGGGGGAAGTCTGAAGCTTTCTTT.

In regard to this clonotype: Possible read error: a much larger clone is one base away. The V call is TRBV4-1, the J call TRBJ1-5; D remains ambiguous. Germline loops: CDR1 MGHRA, CDR2 YSYEKL. There are 15 residues in the CDR3. The CDR3 DNA reads TGCGCCAGCAGCTCGCGGATCCAATACAGTCAGCCCCAGCGTTTT. Translated, it gives CASSSRIQYSQPQRF.

The CDR3 bases are TGTGCCAGCAGCTCCCCGGGACAGGACACCGGGGAGCTGTTTTTT. Encoded protein: CASSSPGQDTGELFF. The chain links TRBV5-5 to TRBJ2-2; 8 bases agree with TRBD1. V lost 3 bases and J lost 3; bases outside the gene matches: 4. This CDR3 contains 15 residues. In germline, CDR1 is SGHKS, CDR2 YYEKEE (reference sequence).

The chain links TRBV19 to TRBJ1-5; weak D call: TRBD1 (5 bases). Germline V gene lookup returns CDR1 LNHDA and CDR2 SQIVND (reference sequence). The CDR3 is made up of 16 amino acids. Trimming stripped 3 bases from V and 0 bases from J, with 12 bases between. The CDR3, as DNA: TGTGCCAGTAGTATCCCCCCCGGGGGTAGCAATCAGCCCCAGCATTTT. This sequence encodes CASSIPPGGSNQPQHF.

This sequence joins TRBV4-1 and TRBJ1-2; tentatively, D is TRBD1 (5 bases). The germline CDR1 and CDR2 sequences are MGHRA and YSYEKL. CDR3 length: 14 residues. V was trimmed by 4 bases and J by 4 bases, leaving 13 bases between them. DNA of the CDR3: TGCGCCAGCAGCCGCCCGGGGGAGGTCTATGGCTACACCTTC. The encoded protein is CASSRPGEVYGYTF.

This clonotype was counted only a few times. Written as DNA, the CDR3 is TGTGCCAGCAGCCAAACGCCTAACCCCGGGACGGTGCGTAAATCACCCCTCCACTTT. It codes for CASSQTPNPGTVRKSPLHF. This chain uses TRBV3-1 with TRBJ1-6, with a possible D match to TRBD1 (5 bases). Per germline, CDR1 LGHDT and CDR2 YNNKEL (reference sequence). CDR3 length: 19 residues. V lost 2 bases to trimming and J lost 10 bases, with 27 bases between them.

The rearrangement links TRBV20-1 to TRBJ2-3; D assignment may be TRBD1 or TRBD2 (5 bases each). The V end was cut by 0 bases, the J end by 1 base, with 11 bases between. The CDR3 totals 15 residues. The germline gives CDR1 DFQATT, CDR2 SNEGSKA (reference sequence). The CDR3 DNA sequence: TGCAGTGCTAGAGATCTAATGGGGGGCACAGATACGCAGTATTTT. Protein: CSARDLMGGTDTQYF.

The table lists this clonotype with many counts. The genes are TRBV6-1 and TRBJ1-5, with D possibly TRBD1 on 6 matching bases. The germline V gene encodes CDR1 MNHNS and CDR2 SASEGT. Trimming cost V 5 bases and J 6 bases, with 11 bases left between them. This CDR3 spans 13 amino acids. CDR3 nucleotide sequence: TGTGCCAGCAGTCCAGGGGAGGGTCAGCCCCAGCATTTT. This translates into CASSPGEGQPQHF.

A few counts support this clonotype. The chain recombines TRBV4-1 with TRBJ1-2; tentative D call: TRBD1 (6 bases). The CDR3 sequence is 15 residues long. V lost 1 base and J 1 base, leaving 10 bases between the germline ends. Germline CDR1 MGHRA, CDR2 YSYEKL. The CDR3 sequence: CASSQGPGDNYGYTF. The CDR3 DNA follows: TGCGCCAGCAGCCAAGGGCCAGGGGATAACTATGGCTACACCTTC.

This clonotype has only a few counts. The CDR3 region has the DNA TGTGCCAGCAGCTTAGAATCAGACTGGACTGAAGCTTTCTTT. Translation gives CASSLESDWTEAFF. The rearrangement links TRBV7-9 to TRBJ1-1; D unresolved. V gave up 1 base and J gave up 5 bases, with 11 bases separating them. Germline CDR1 and CDR2: SEHNR and FQNEAQ (reference sequence). The CDR3 covers 14 residues.

This clonotype has just a few counts. The rearrangement links TRBV9 to TRBJ1-4, with TRBD1 as a possible D gene (6 bases). CDR3 size: 15 residues. CDR1 SGDLS and CDR2 YYNGEE come from the germline V gene. V was shortened by 4 bases and J by 0 bases, with 10 bases between the two germline ends. The CDR3 loop reads CASSPTGTTNEKLFF. The CDR3 DNA is TGTGCCAGCAGCCCAACAGGGACAACTAATGAAAAACTGTTTTTT.

This clonotype occurred many times. The V gene is TRBV11-2, the J gene TRBJ1-5; D unresolved. Germline CDR1 reads SGHAT; CDR2 reads FQNNGV. CDR3 size: 15 residues. The V and J ends lost 2 bases and 4 bases respectively, with 12 bases between them. CDR3 DNA: TGTGCCAGCAGCTTAAAAGGCGAGGGAAATCAGCCCCAGCATTTT. Translated: CASSLKGEGNQPQHF.

This clonotype has more than one count but fewer than ten. The chain employs TRBV9 and TRBJ1-1, with 7 bases fitting TRBD1. Germline values: CDR1 SGDLS, CDR2 YYNGEE. The CDR3 covers 13 residues. J was trimmed by 6 bases and V by 3 bases; bases with no gene match: 5. The CDR3 coding sequence is TGTGCCAGCAGCGCACAGGGGTGGGCTGAAGCTTTCTTT. It codes for CASSAQGWAEAFF.

V and J are TRBV4-3 and TRBJ2-2, with D maybe TRBD1 (6 bases). The CDR3 length is 16 residues. Trimming left V 1 base short and J 4 bases short, with 13 bases between. Germline V gene data show CDR1 as LGHNA and CDR2 as YSLEER. The CDR3 coding sequence is TGCGCCAGCAGCCAAGTCCAGGGGTGGGCCACCGGGGAGCTGTTTTTT. This translates into CASSQVQGWATGELFF.

This clonotype was found a few times. The chain combines TRBV4-1 with TRBJ1-2, with 8 bases aligning to TRBD1. V was pared by 6 bases and J by 8 bases, with 5 bases of the junction left unmatched. There are 12 residues in the CDR3. Germline CDR1 MGHRA, CDR2 YSYEKL. The CDR3 protein is CASSRTGRGYTF. The CDR3 DNA reads TGCGCCAGCAGTCGGACAGGGAGAGGCTACACCTTC.